The 9 T cell receptor beta chains below all came from one sample that was sequenced in a study of Ad26.COV2.S vaccination and SARS-CoV-2 variants (dated by TCRdb to the early 2020s). Sample time point, as interpreted from the label and publication: individuals recovered from natural SARS-CoV-2 infection. Library creation used the immunoSEQ multiplex PCR assay. The table was pulled from immuneACCESS by TCRdb, which kept in-frame rearrangements only. Such tables lose some clones; where checked, under half of the loss comes from unresolved V genes, and the rest has no known cause. The sample table shows over 85,000 clones, and around three quarters are seen once. The ten most abundant clones make up roughly 17% of the sample. Source: peripheral blood, taken after recovery from COVID-19. The receptors here all came from a human donor who had recovered from COVID-19.

The rearrangement uses TRBV9 and TRBJ2-6; 10 nucleotides agree with TRBD1. The CDR3 contains 17 residues. V trimming: 3 bases; J trimming: 6 bases; junction bases outside the gene matches: 9. CDR1 is SGDLS and CDR2 is YYNGEE in the germline V gene. The CDR3 nucleotides are TGTGCCAGCAGCGGGAGACAGGGGGCCCTCTCGGCCAACGTCCTGACTTTC. This encodes CASSGRQGALSANVLTF.

The genes are TRBV9 and TRBJ2-1; 9 bases fit TRBD1. Germline CDR1 SGDLS, CDR2 YYNGEE. J was trimmed by 4 bases and V by 3 bases; bases with no gene match: 5. The CDR3 totals 15 residues. CDR3: CASSEMGQGYNEQFF. For the CDR3, the DNA is TGTGCCAGCAGCGAGATGGGACAGGGATACAATGAGCAGTTCTTC.

The chain employs TRBV19 and TRBJ2-3; D not resolved. In germline, CDR1 is LNHDA, CDR2 SQIVND (reference sequence). This CDR3 has 13 amino acids. Trimming removed 3 bases at V and 2 bases at J, with 6 bases between. In DNA form, the CDR3 reads TGTGCCAGTAGTATTCAAAACACAGATACGCAGTATTTT. It specifies CASSIQNTDTQYF. Together with reference TRBV19 and TRBJ2-3, the CDR3 gives the full variable domain: DGGITQSPKYLFRKEGQNVTLSCEQNLNHDAMYWYRQDPGQGLRLIYYSQIVNDFQKGDIAEGYSVSREKKESFPLTVTSAQKNPTAFYLCASSIQNTDTQYFGPGTRLTVL.

The chain has TRBV7-6 and TRBJ1-2, with 9 bases that match TRBD1. Trimming took 11 bases from V and 7 from J; bases not matched to a gene: 11. The germline V gene encodes CDR1 SGHVS and CDR2 FNYEAQ. The CDR3 totals 13 residues. CDR3 DNA: TGTGCCGTGGGGACAGGGAAAGTATCTGGCTACACCTTC. This sequence encodes CAVGTGKVSGYTF.

The rearrangement links TRBV7-2 to TRBJ1-1, with D possibly TRBD1 on 5 matching bases. Germline CDR1 and CDR2: SGHTA and FQGNSA. This CDR3 has 14 residues. The V gene lost 7 bases and the J gene lost 0 bases, with 12 bases spanning the gap. CDR3 in amino acids: CASTYVGLNTEAFF. The CDR3 DNA sequence: TGTGCCAGCACCTACGTGGGGCTGAACACTGAAGCTTTCTTT.

CDR3 sequence: CASSLDRGPSYSPLHF. The CDR3 DNA reads TGTGCCAGCAGCTTAGATAGGGGACCCAGTTATTCACCCCTCCACTTT. This chain connects TRBV11-2 to TRBJ1-6; D is perhaps TRBD1 (5 bases). Trimming took off 0 bases at V and 8 bases at J, with 14 bases between the two ends. Germline V gives CDR1 SGHAT, CDR2 FQNNGV. The CDR3 runs 16 residues.

V gene TRBV7-6 combines with J gene TRBJ2-2; D gene uncertain. Germline assignment: CDR1 SGHVS and CDR2 FNYEAQ. V shed 3 bases and J shed 6 bases, with 8 bases lying between them. CDR3 length: 13 residues. This CDR3 reads CASSFGVAGELFF. The DNA of the CDR3 is TGTGCCAGCAGCTTCGGTGTGGCCGGGGAGCTGTTTTTT.

The chain couples TRBV5-1 to TRBJ2-3, with D uncertain. Germline-derived CDR1 and CDR2 are SGHRS and YFSETQ. Between the trimmed V and J ends, which lost 0 bases and 5 bases, there was a span of 10 bases. This CDR3 is 14 amino acids long. CDR3 bases: TGCGCCAGCAGCTTGGGGGTTGGCCAAGATACGCAGTATTTT. It codes for CASSLGVGQDTQYF.

V is TRBV20-1 and J is TRBJ2-3; D call uncertain. The CDR3 totals 11 residues. CDR1 and CDR2 from the germline V gene are DFQATT and SNEGSKA (reference sequence). V lost 5 bases to trimming and J lost 1 base, with 4 bases between them. CDR3 in DNA: TGCAGTGCTGGAGGCACAGATACGCAGTATTTT. It specifies CSAGGTDTQYF.